This T cell receptor (beta chain) came from a study of cytomegalovirus exposure and HLA in healthy donors. Looking at the study overall: Inside one of the first data releases sat around 77 million unique TCRs taken from HLA-typed donors.

PCR used 60 Vbeta primers and 13 Jbeta primers. Assay used: immunoSEQ multiplex PCR; TCRdb lists only in-frame clones, some missing. The sample holds 180,000 or so clones; more than 60% are singletons and the top ten take 2.5%. Study observations and caveats: Across donors, sequencing depth was assumed by presence/absence analyses to be roughly uniform. Later work showed greater clonal expansion in HLA-associated TCR beta chains than in equally common others.

This clone was detected a few times. The antigen is unknown. Per the germline V gene, CDR1 is MNHEY and CDR2 is SMNVEV (reference sequence). The CDR3 contains 15 residues. V lost 5 bases to trimming and J lost 4 bases; unmatched junction nucleotides: 6. Sequencing input: PBMCs. The chain uses TRBV27 and TRBJ1-4; 8 bases are a match to TRBD1. The receptor was isolated from a human donor in good health. The CDR3 DNA follows: TGTGCCAGCAGTACACAGGGGGTGATTAATGAAAAACTGTTTTTT. It translates to CASSTQGVINEKLFF.